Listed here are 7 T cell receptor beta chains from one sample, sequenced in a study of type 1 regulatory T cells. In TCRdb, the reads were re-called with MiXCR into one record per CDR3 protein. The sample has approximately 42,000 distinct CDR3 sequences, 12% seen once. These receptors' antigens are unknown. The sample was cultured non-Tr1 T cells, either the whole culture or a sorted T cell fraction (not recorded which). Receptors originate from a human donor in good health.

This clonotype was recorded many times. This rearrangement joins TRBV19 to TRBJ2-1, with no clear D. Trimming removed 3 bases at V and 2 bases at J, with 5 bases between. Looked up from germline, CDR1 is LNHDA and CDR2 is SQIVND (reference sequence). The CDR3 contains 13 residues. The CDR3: CASSIGTYNEQFF. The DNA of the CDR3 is TGTGCCAGTAGTATCGGCACCTACAATGAGCAGTTCTTC.

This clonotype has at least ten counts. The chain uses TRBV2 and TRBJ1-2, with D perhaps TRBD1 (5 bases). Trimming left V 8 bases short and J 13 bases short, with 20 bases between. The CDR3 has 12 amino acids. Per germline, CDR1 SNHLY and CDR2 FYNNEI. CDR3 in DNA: TGTGCCAGCGCCGTGGGGGAGAATGCTCGCACCTTC. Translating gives CASAVGENARTF.

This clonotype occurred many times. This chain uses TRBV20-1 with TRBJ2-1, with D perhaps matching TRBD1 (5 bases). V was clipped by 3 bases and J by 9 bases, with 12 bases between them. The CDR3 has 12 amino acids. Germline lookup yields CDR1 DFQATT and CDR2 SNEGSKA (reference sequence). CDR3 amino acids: CSARETVPEQFF. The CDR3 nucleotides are TGCAGTGCTAGGGAGACAGTCCCTGAGCAGTTCTTC.

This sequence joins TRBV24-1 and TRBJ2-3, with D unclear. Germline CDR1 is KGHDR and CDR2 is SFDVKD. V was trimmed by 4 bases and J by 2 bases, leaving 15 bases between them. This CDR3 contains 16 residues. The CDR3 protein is CATSDAIGGDTDTQYF. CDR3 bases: TGTGCCACCAGTGACGCTATTGGTGGGGACACAGATACGCAGTATTTT.

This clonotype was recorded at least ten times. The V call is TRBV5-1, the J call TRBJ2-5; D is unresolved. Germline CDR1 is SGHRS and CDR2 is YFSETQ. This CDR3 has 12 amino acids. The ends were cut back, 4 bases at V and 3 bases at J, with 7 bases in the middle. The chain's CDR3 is CASSRGEETQYF. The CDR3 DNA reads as TGCGCCAGCAGCCGAGGTGAAGAGACCCAGTACTTC.

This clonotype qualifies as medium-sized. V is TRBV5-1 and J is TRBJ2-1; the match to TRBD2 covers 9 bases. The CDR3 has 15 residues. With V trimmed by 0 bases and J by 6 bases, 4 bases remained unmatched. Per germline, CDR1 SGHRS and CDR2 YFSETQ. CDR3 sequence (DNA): TGCGCCAGCAGCTTGGCCCTAGCGGGACTCAATGAGCAGTTCTTC. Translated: CASSLALAGLNEQFF.

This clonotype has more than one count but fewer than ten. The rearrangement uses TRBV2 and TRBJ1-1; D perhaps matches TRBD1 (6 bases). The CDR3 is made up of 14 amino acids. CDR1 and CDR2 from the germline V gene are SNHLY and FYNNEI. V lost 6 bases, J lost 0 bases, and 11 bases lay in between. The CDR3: CASSLQGMNTEAFF. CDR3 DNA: TGTGCCAGCAGCTTACAGGGCATGAACACTGAAGCTTTCTTT. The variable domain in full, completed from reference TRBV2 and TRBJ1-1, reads EPEVTQTPSHQVTQMGQEVILRCVPISNHLYFYWYRQILGQKVEFLVSFYNNEISEKSEIFDDQFSVERPDGSNFTLKIRSTKLEDSAMYFCASSLQGMNTEAFFGQGTRLTVV.